Shown below are 24 T cell receptor beta chains from a single sample sequenced in a study of blood T cell repertoires in COVID-19. Method: immunoSEQ multiplex PCR; TCRdb's copy keeps in-frame clones and lacks some. The repertoire holds tens of thousands of clones, with around 80% as singletons. The sequenced material came from peripheral blood. Receptors originate from a man aged 65 to 79 with acute or convalescent COVID-19.

This chain joins TRBV18 and TRBJ1-1, with TRBD1 matching 7 bases. V shed 3 bases, J shed 3 bases, and the junction held 10 bases outside the gene matches. The CDR3 sequence is 16 residues long. CDR1 is KGHSH and CDR2 is LQKENI in the germline V gene. For the CDR3, the DNA is TGTGCCAGCTCACCTGGTAGACAGGGTTGGGACACTGAAGCTTTCTTT. Translating gives CASSPGRQGWDTEAFF. Variable domain in full (rest from reference TRBV18 and TRBJ1-1): NAGVMQNPRHLVRRRGQEARLRCSPMKGHSHVYWYRQLPEEGLKFMVYLQKENIIDESGMPKERFSAEFPKEGPSILRIQQVVRGDSAAYFCASSPGRQGWDTEAFFGQGTRLTVV.

This clone was counted once. The chain combines TRBV29-1 with TRBJ1-1; D is possibly TRBD1 (6 bases). V lost 5 bases, J lost 0 bases, and 10 bases lay in between. This CDR3 region has 13 residues. CDR1 is SQVTM, CDR2 ANQGSEA, per germline. CDR3 nucleotides: TGCAGCGTTACCAGGGGCATGAACACTGAAGCTTTCTTT. Residues: CSVTRGMNTEAFF.

The sample holds one count of this clone. The V call is TRBV27, the J call TRBJ2-7; D is possibly TRBD2 (5 bases). This CDR3 is 15 amino acids long. Germline-derived CDR1 and CDR2 are MNHEY and SMNVEV (reference sequence). V was clipped by 5 bases and J by 0 bases, with 14 bases between them. The CDR3 DNA reads as TGTGCCAGCAGTGCCGTAGGACTCAGCTCCTACGAGCAGTACTTC. The encoded protein is CASSAVGLSSYEQYF.

V and J are TRBV2 and TRBJ2-1; D gene unclear. CDR1 SNHLY and CDR2 FYNNEI come from the germline V gene. Trimming left V 2 bases short and J 2 bases short, with 7 bases between. The CDR3 consists of 14 residues. CDR3 region: CASSEPTPYNEQFF. The CDR3 bases are TGTGCCAGCAGTGAACCAACACCCTACAATGAGCAGTTCTTC.

This clone showed up just a few times. This chain connects TRBV5-1 to TRBJ1-1, with 10 positions matching TRBD1. The CDR3 totals 16 residues. J was trimmed by 4 bases and V by 0 bases; bases with no gene match: 6. Looked up from germline, CDR1 is SGHRS and CDR2 is YFSETQ. Written as DNA, the CDR3 is TGCGCCAGCAGCTTGGGGACAGGGGGTGTTGGCACTGAAGCTTTCTTT. It specifies CASSLGTGGVGTEAFF. The full variable domain, with the rest looked up from reference TRBV5-1 and TRBJ1-1, is KAGVTQTPRYLIKTRGQQVTLSCSPISGHRSVSWYQQTPGQGLQFLFEYFSETQRNKGNFPGRFSGRQFSNSRSEMNVSTLELGDSALYLCASSLGTGGVGTEAFFGQGTRLTVV.

V is TRBV3-1 (or the pseudogene TRBV3-2) and J is TRBJ1-2; no reliable D call. Germline V gene lookup returns CDR1 LGHDT and CDR2 YNNKEL (reference sequence). Trimming stripped 0 bases from V and 3 bases from J, with 14 bases between. CDR3 length: 16 amino acids. The CDR3 reads CASSQDFTSRYYGYTF. DNA of the CDR3: TGTGCCAGCAGCCAAGATTTCACCAGTCGATACTATGGCTACACCTTC.

This clone turned up a few times. This rearrangement joins TRBV19 to TRBJ2-7; D is possibly TRBD1 (5 bases). V was trimmed by 4 bases and J by 2 bases, leaving 15 bases between them. From germline, CDR1 is LNHDA and CDR2 SQIVND (reference sequence). The CDR3 runs 15 residues. DNA of the CDR3: TGTGCCAGTAGTAGGCTGCGAGACAGACCCTACGAGCAGTACGTC. Protein: CASSRLRDRPYEQYV.

V is TRBV5-1 and J is TRBJ2-5; TRBD2 matches at 11 bases. Per germline, CDR1 SGHRS and CDR2 YFSETQ. Germline trimming cut 3 bases from V and 5 bases from J; bases unmatched to any gene: 9. The CDR3 loop spans 16 amino acids. The CDR3 nucleotides are TGCGCCAGCAGCTGGGCCTTACTAGCGGGGGTGGAGACCCAGTACTTC. It specifies CASSWALLAGVETQYF.

This chain uses TRBV5-6 with TRBJ2-5; D possibly corresponds to TRBD2 (5 bases). This CDR3 spans 14 amino acids. Germline loops: CDR1 SGHDT, CDR2 YYEEEE. Trimming left V 0 bases short and J 4 bases short, with 10 bases between. CDR3 coding DNA: TGTGCCAGCAGCTTGGGCCATCGGGGAGAGACCCAGTACTTC. Its translation is CASSLGHRGETQYF.

This sequence joins TRBV12-3 or TRBV12-4 and TRBJ1-6, with D maybe TRBD1 (5 bases). The germline V and J ends were trimmed by 7 bases and 8 bases, with 12 bases remaining between them. There are 13 residues in the CDR3. The CDR3, as DNA: TGTGCCAGCACCCGGGACTCCCATTCACCCCTCCACTTT. It yields the protein CASTRDSHSPLHF.

This clone has just a few counts. The V and J genes are TRBV7-9 and TRBJ1-6; 7 nucleotides line up with TRBD1. From germline, CDR1 is SEHNR and CDR2 FQNEAQ (reference sequence). V was pared by 10 bases and J by 2 bases, with 5 bases of the junction left unmatched. CDR3 size: 14 residues. CDR3 coding DNA: TGTGCCATCCAAGGGGGCCCCTATAATTCACCCCTCCACTTT. This sequence encodes CAIQGGPYNSPLHF.

The J gene is TRBJ1-2, the V gene TRBV28; the match to TRBD1 covers 8 bases. The trim removed 4 bases at V and 5 bases at J, leaving 15 bases unmatched. This CDR3 contains 17 residues. The germline V gene has CDR1 MDHEN and CDR2 SYDVKM. CDR3 loop: CASSSYNDRGDNYGYTF. The CDR3 DNA reads TGTGCCAGCAGTTCCTATAATGACAGGGGCGATAATTATGGCTACACCTTC.

This clone has a handful of counts. V usage is TRBV2 and J usage is TRBJ1-5; no clear D. Trimming took 4 bases from V and 1 from J, leaving 8 bases between them. Germline assignment: CDR1 SNHLY and CDR2 FYNNEI. The CDR3 is 14 amino acids. The CDR3 is CASSAGRSNQPQHF. The CDR3 DNA is TGTGCCAGCAGTGCGGGGAGAAGCAATCAGCCCCAGCATTTT.

For the CDR3, the DNA is TGTGCCAGCAGAAGACAGGGGGCGAGCAATCAGCCCCAGCATTTT. This gives the protein CASRRQGASNQPQHF. The V and J genes are TRBV28 and TRBJ1-5; TRBD1 matches 10 bases. J was trimmed by 1 base and V by 6 bases; bases with no gene match: 3. The CDR3 contains 15 residues. The germline V gene has CDR1 MDHEN and CDR2 SYDVKM.

The genes are TRBV7-3 and TRBJ2-3; D is possibly TRBD2 (7 bases). This CDR3 has 16 amino acids. V was shortened by 2 bases and J by 2 bases, with 14 bases between the two germline ends. Germline CDR1 reads SGHTA; CDR2 reads FQGTGA. CDR3 sequence: CASSLVGGGPTDTQYF. The CDR3 DNA reads TGTGCCAGCAGCTTAGTAGGGGGGGGCCCCACAGATACGCAGTATTTT.

This clone was detected only a few times. The chain combines TRBV2 with TRBJ2-5; TRBD2 might be the D (7 bases). The germline V and J ends were trimmed by 6 bases and 1 base, with 15 bases remaining between them. The CDR3 runs to 15 residues. Germline V gene sequence: CDR1 SNHLY, CDR2 FYNNEI. The CDR3 sequence is CASRLLGGAQETQYF. The CDR3 nucleotides read TGTGCCAGCAGGCTATTGGGGGGGGCCCAAGAGACCCAGTACTTC.

J is TRBJ2-1 and V is TRBV4-2; a weak D match, TRBD1 (5 bases). With 2 bases removed from V and 7 bases from J, the gap between germline ends came to 6 bases. Germline values: CDR1 LGHNA, CDR2 YNFKEQ. The CDR3 has 12 residues. For the CDR3, the DNA is TGTGCCAGCAGCCAACAGGGAAATGAGCAGTTCTTC. This codes for CASSQQGNEQFF.

The chain uses TRBV6-1 and TRBJ1-5; 8 bases map to TRBD1. CDR3 length: 17 residues. Germline V gene lookup returns CDR1 MNHNS and CDR2 SASEGT. Germline trimming cut 4 bases from V and 5 bases from J; bases unmatched to any gene: 13. The CDR3 region has the DNA TGTGCCAGCAGTGCCTTCTACAGGGGGACGTTGGATCAGCCCCAGCATTTT. Amino acid sequence: CASSAFYRGTLDQPQHF.

The chain links TRBV11-2 to TRBJ2-5; perhaps TRBD1 as D (5 bases). Trimming left V 5 bases short and J 0 bases short, with 13 bases between. Per germline, CDR1 SGHAT and CDR2 FQNNGV. The CDR3 consists of 15 residues. This CDR3 is CASSHPQAYQETQYF. CDR3 bases: TGTGCCAGCAGCCACCCACAGGCATACCAAGAGACCCAGTACTTC. The full variable domain, in which reference TRBV11-2 and TRBJ2-5 provide the parts outside the CDR3, is EAGVAQSPRYKIIEKRQSVAFWCNPISGHATLYWYQQILGQGPKLLIQFQNNGVVDDSQLPKDRFSAERLKGVDSTLKIQPAKLEDSAVYLCASSHPQAYQETQYFGPGTRLLVL.

This chain uses TRBV9 with TRBJ2-3; TRBD1 matches 9 bases. In germline, CDR1 is SGDLS, CDR2 YYNGEE. V was clipped by 3 bases and J by 0 bases; unmatched bases: 5. The CDR3 is 16 residues long. As DNA, the CDR3 is TGTGCCAGCAGCGCCCACAGGGGGCACAGCACAGATACGCAGTATTTT. Its translation: CASSAHRGHSTDTQYF.

The chain employs TRBV28 and TRBJ1-5; no clear D gene. Germline V lookup: CDR1 MDHEN, CDR2 SYDVKM. The CDR3 extends over 15 amino acids. Deletions cut 6 bases from V and 5 bases from J, with 17 bases between. The CDR3 region has the DNA TGTGCCAGCAGCCGGACTGAAGGGCCTGATCAGCCCCAGCATTTT. This codes for CASSRTEGPDQPQHF. Full variable domain (rest looked up from reference TRBV28 and TRBJ1-5): DVKVTQSSRYLVKRTGEKVFLECVQDMDHENMFWYRQDPGLGLRLIYFSYDVKMKEKGDIPEGYSVSREKKERFSLILESASTNQTSMYLCASSRTEGPDQPQHFGDGTRLSIL.

The chain recombines TRBV7-9 with TRBJ2-5; 7 positions agree with TRBD2. The CDR3 length is 14 residues. Unmatched junction bases numbered 6, after V lost 4 bases and J lost 4 bases. The V gene's germline CDR1 is SEHNR and CDR2 FQNEAQ (reference sequence). The CDR3 spells CASSSRTSSETQYF. In nucleotides, the CDR3 is TGTGCCAGCAGCTCCCGGACTAGTTCAGAGACCCAGTACTTC.

This rearrangement joins TRBV6-5 to TRBJ1-1; the D gene is possibly TRBD1 (5 bases). Germline-derived CDR1 and CDR2 are MNHEY and SVGAGI. V shed 5 bases and J shed 2 bases, with 12 bases lying between them. The CDR3 contains 14 residues. DNA for the CDR3: TGTGCCAGCAGTCCGTTTGGACAAAACACTGAAGCTTTCTTT. Translated, it gives CASSPFGQNTEAFF.

The chain's CDR3 is CASSLPSGGTDTQYF. The CDR3 DNA reads TGTGCCAGCAGCTTACCTAGCGGGGGCACAGATACGCAGTATTTT. The gene calls are TRBV13 and TRBJ2-3; TRBD2 aligns across 9 bases. This CDR3 comprises 15 residues. Germline CDR1 and CDR2: PRHDT and FYEKMQ (reference sequence). J was trimmed by 1 base and V by 2 bases; bases with no gene match: 1.